This T cell receptor beta chain was profiled in a study of T cell responses to AZD1222 COVID-19 vaccine. Notes on the study in general: The sample set comprised mostly white British donors with more females, and clonal diversity was possibly underestimated. Across the whole spike, CD4 TCRs peaked at regions 160-218 and 743-854.

TCRdb's copy holds only in-frame clones and misses some; the assay was immunoSEQ multiplex PCR. The sample lists some 98,000 clones; around nine tenths were seen once. Regarding this clone: The antigen remains undetermined. Germline is not matched at one junction end, which may reflect a read error.

The clonotype comes from an adult in good health. This material consisted of peripheral blood, taken on day 0 of AZD1222 vaccination.

The CDR3 bases are TGTGCCAGCAGGAGGGACAGGGCTAAGTATGGCTACACCTTC. This sequence encodes CASRRDRAKYGYTF. V and J are TRBV6-5 and TRBJ1-2; 9 positions match TRBD1. The CDR3 is 14 residues long. CDR1 is MNHEY, CDR2 SVGAGI, per germline.